This T cell receptor beta chain stems from a study of Graves' ophthalmopathy and Graves' hyperthyroidism (dated by TCRdb to 2016 to 2019). For the wider study: Peripheral blood was collected before any treatment was given, at the time of initial diagnosis. Following sampling, methimazole starting at 30 mg daily was administered to hyperthyroidism patients, and high-dose intravenous methylprednisolone was administered to ophthalmopathy patients. T-cell repertoires of thyroid tissue and blood were compared in 5 or 6 hyperthyroidism patients. TCR beta repertoire signatures were used to distinguish Graves' ophthalmopathy from Graves' hyperthyroidism and to predict progression to ophthalmopathy. A discovery set of 100 patients (roughly 43 ophthalmopathy, 57 stable hyperthyroidism) was enrolled to explore V-J signatures distinguishing ophthalmopathy from hyperthyroidism. An independent validation cohort was composed of 18 hyperthyroidism patients and around 16 patients who later progressed from hyperthyroidism to ophthalmopathy. The 85 to 100 discovery patients were randomly split 7:3 into training and test sets. In total, around 130 blood samples were TCR-sequenced: approximately 42 ophthalmopathy, some 75 hyperthyroidism and approximately 17 hyperthyroidism-to-ophthalmopathy patients. What the authors observed across the whole study: In validation, the model predicted ophthalmopathy progression with about 71% sensitivity and around 72% specificity; some 13 predicted patients were CT-confirmed with GO in a median of about 6.2 months. Sample size was not statistically predetermined, and group allocation was not concealed from the investigators. Most expanded thyroid clonotypes with a frequency above 0.001 also appeared in blood, which suggests that blood repertoires may reflect the immune response in the thyroid. In cross-validation, the 13-signature model distinguished ophthalmopathy from stable hyperthyroidism with approximately 88% sensitivity and roughly 81% specificity, and in the test set the corresponding values were roughly 78% and 74%.

The ophthalmopathy patients had moderately to severely active disease, with a Clinical Activity Score of 3 or higher, a NOSPECS grade of 4 or higher, and a disease duration of less than 3 months. Patients with other autoimmune diseases, uncontrolled infections, pregnancy or lactation were excluded from the study. Clinical symptoms, serum thyroxine, TRAb, thyroid ultrasound and orbital computed tomography formed the basis of the diagnosis. Ficoll-Paque density gradient centrifugation was used to isolate PBMCs from approximately 10 ml of fresh peripheral blood. Total RNA was extracted using Trizol reagent, and RNA quality was checked on an Agilent 2100 Bioanalyzer. At least ten counts were recorded for this clonotype. This receptor's antigen is unknown. Per-nucleotide qualities are absent, and no much larger clonotype sits a single base away. V and J lose 6 bases and 7 bases, and a span of 15 bases separates them. Including cysteine and phenylalanine, the CDR3 has 14 amino acids. The kept DNA is CDR3 alone, 42 bases in frame from the first base.

TCR beta CDR3 regions were amplified from RNA transcripts for repertoire sequencing. HTBI primers and the Qiagen OneStep RT-PCR kit were used in a first-round RT-PCR, which was followed by a second-round multiplex PCR, size selection and purification. Libraries were sequenced paired-end with 100 bp reads on an Illumina HiSeq2000. The original methods were these. SOAPnuke was used for read processing, and reads with adapters, uncalled bases, a mean Phred below 15, or no exact constant-primer or identifier match were discarded. COPE v1.2.5 was used to merge the high-quality paired reads. Unique nucleotide sequences were defined as clonotypes and aligned to IMGT TRB V, D and J references using MiTCR v1.1. The analysis was limited to V-J combinations with a frequency above 0.0001, which together covered approximately 99% of repertoires. For each V-J combination, a TCR clonal expansion and chaos score was defined as the ratio of F50 clonal expansion to chaos observed in the TCRdist matrix. Features were reduced by Welch's t-statistics and random forest to roughly 14 V-J combinations, which fed a naive Bayes classifier. Thyroid-blood repertoire similarity was quantified with the Morisita-Horn index. TCRdb reran the public reads through fastp at Q25 and MiXCR, keeping productive beta chains. One record per CDR3 amino acid sequence lists the most common genes and DNA. In this record, the V and J calls reflect TCRdb's handling and not the investigators' own analysis. The sample has approximately 210,000 distinct CDR3 sequences on record, less than 30% of them singletons. About 8.2% of the sample is in the top ten clones.

This sequence originates from a man aged 45 to 65 with Graves' ophthalmopathy. Donor details come from another sample of the same person, matched by shared clones. This chain joins TRBV12-3 or TRBV12-4 to TRBJ2-2; too little of a D gene remains to name it. The sequencing input was peripheral blood. The DNA reads TGTGCCAGCAGGACGAAAAGCAATTACGGGGAGCTGTTTTTT. This codes for CASRTKSNYGELFF.